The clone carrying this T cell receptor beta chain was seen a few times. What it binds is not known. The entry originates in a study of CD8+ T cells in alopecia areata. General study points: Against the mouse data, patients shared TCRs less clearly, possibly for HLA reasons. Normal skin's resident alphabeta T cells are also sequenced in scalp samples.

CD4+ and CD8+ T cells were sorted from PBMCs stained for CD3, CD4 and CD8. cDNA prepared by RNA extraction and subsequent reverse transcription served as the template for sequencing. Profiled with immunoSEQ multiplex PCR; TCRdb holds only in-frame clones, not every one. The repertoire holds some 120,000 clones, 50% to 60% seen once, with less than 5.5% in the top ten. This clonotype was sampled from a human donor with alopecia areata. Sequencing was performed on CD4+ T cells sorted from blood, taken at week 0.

The CDR3 sequence is CAIRGDSATTANEKLFF. DNA of the CDR3: TGTGCCATCAGAGGGGACAGCGCTACGACCGCTAATGAAAAACTGTTTTTT. The V gene is TRBV10-3, the J gene TRBJ1-4; 7 nucleotides match TRBD1. Germline V CDR1 and CDR2: ENHRY, SYGVKD. V gave up 6 bases and J gave up 3 bases; unmatched junction bases: 13. The CDR3 loop spans 17 amino acids.